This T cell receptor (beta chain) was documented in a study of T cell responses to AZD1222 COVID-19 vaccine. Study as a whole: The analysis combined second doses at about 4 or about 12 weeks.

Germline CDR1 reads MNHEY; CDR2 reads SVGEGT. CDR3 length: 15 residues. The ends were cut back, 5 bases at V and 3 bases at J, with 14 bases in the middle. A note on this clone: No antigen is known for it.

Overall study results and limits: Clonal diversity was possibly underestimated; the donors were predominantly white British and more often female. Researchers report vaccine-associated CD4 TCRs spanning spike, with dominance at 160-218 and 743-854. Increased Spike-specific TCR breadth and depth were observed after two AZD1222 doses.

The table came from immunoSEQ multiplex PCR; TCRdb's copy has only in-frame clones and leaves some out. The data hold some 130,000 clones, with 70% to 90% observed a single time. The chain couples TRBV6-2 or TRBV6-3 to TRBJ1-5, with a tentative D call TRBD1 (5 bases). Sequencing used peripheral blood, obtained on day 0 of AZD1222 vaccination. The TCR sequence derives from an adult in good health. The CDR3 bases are TGTGCCAGCAGTCTCGCCAGGGTAGTCAATCAGCCCCAGCATTTT. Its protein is CASSLARVVNQPQHF.